Listed below are T cell receptor beta chains from one sample, sequenced in a study of cytomegalovirus exposure and HLA in healthy donors. Method: immunoSEQ multiplex PCR; TCRdb's copy keeps in-frame clones and lacks some. The sample has approximately 84,000 clones, roughly 73% seen once. Sequences were obtained from PBMCs. Every receptor here comes from a man in his forties in good health and CMV-seronegative. The CDR3 runs from the conserved cysteine through the conserved F or W. Each record gives: V gene, clone size, D gene, J gene, CDR3 length, CDR3 protein, CDR3 DNA. The D gene is left open where the match is weak. Size tells how often a clone was seen (once, few, many) or the class of an expanded clone, and some rows leave it out.

TRBV27	-	TRBD1	TRBJ2-3	15	CASSRDRFVTDTQYF	TGTGCCAGCAGCCGGGACAGGTTTGTCACAGATACGCAGTATTTT
TRBV29-1	-	TRBD1	TRBJ1-6	13	CSAGQGADSPLHF	TGCAGCGCCGGACAGGGGGCAGACTCACCCCTCCACTTT
TRBV2	-	TRBD1	TRBJ2-7	14	CASSFQGARDEQYF	TGTGCCAGCAGTTTTCAGGGGGCCAGAGACGAGCAGTACTTC
TRBV5-1	-	-	TRBJ1-5	14	CASSLYGEREPQHF	TGCGCCAGCAGCTTGTACGGGGAGAGGGAGCCCCAGCATTTT
TRBV28	-	-	TRBJ2-2	14	CASSFRTATGELFF	TGTGCCAGCAGTTTTCGGACAGCCACCGGGGAGCTGTTTTTT
TRBV7-6	-	-	TRBJ1-6	13	CASSLGANSPLHF	TGTGCCAGCAGCTTAGGGGCCAATTCACCCCTCCACTTT
TRBV9	-	-	TRBJ1-5	14	CASSAGGFGQPQHF	TGTGCCAGCAGCGCGGGGGGTTTCGGTCAGCCCCAGCATTTT
TRBV7-3	-	-	TRBJ1-2	15	CASSLGQGSGDGYTF	TGTGCCAGCAGCTTAGGGCAGGGGAGCGGAGATGGCTACACCTTC
TRBV2	-	-	TRBJ1-1	13	CASRGRGNTEAFF	TGTGCCAGCAGGGGCCGGGGGAACACTGAAGCTTTCTTT
TRBV5-4	-	-	TRBJ1-2	14	CASSPRSGDYGYTF	TGTGCCAGCAGCCCACGGTCGGGGGACTATGGCTACACCTTC
TRBV10-1	-	TRBD2	TRBJ2-5	15	CASSGTSGGQETQYF	TGCGCCAGCTCCGGGACTAGCGGGGGACAAGAGACCCAGTACTTC
TRBV9	-	TRBD1	TRBJ1-1	15	CASSAGQGSSTEAFF	TGTGCCAGCAGCGCGGGACAGGGCTCGAGCACTGAAGCTTTCTTT
TRBV19	-	TRBD1	TRBJ2-7	13	CASSKGQGHEQYF	TGTGCCAGTAGTAAAGGACAGGGCCACGAGCAGTACTTC
TRBV6-1	-	TRBD1	TRBJ1-3	14	CASSRAGGTNTIYF	TGTGCCAGCAGTCGGGCAGGGGGCACAAACACCATATATTTT
TRBV7-9	-	TRBD1	TRBJ1-4	15	CASSLEDRGDEKLFF	TGTGCCAGCAGCTTAGAGGACAGGGGGGACGAAAAACTGTTTTTT
TRBV4-2	-	-	TRBJ2-1	14	CASSQGGDYNEQFF	TGTGCCAGCAGCCAAGGCGGGGACTACAATGAGCAGTTCTTC
TRBV4-1	-	-	TRBJ2-7	17	CASSQGAIFRLAHEQYF	TGCGCCAGCAGCCAAGGGGCTATTTTTCGCCTAGCTCACGAGCAGTACTTC
TRBV28	few	-	TRBJ1-2	14	CASSRRGGDYGYTF	TGTGCCAGCAGTCGGCGTGGGGGGGACTATGGCTACACCTTC
TRBV9	-	-	TRBJ1-5	15	CASSVSTGLNQPQHF	TGTGCCAGCAGCGTAAGTACAGGGCTGAATCAGCCCCAGCATTTT
TRBV11-1	-	-	TRBJ2-7	11	CASSSGTLQYF	TGTGCCAGCAGCAGTGGGACACTACAATACTTC
TRBV30	-	TRBD2	TRBJ2-7	17	CAWSRGPSSGSKYEQYF	TGTGCCTGGAGTAGGGGCCCTTCTAGCGGGAGTAAGTACGAGCAGTACTTC
TRBV5-1	-	TRBD1	TRBJ2-5	13	CASSPGQGETQYF	TGCGCCAGCAGCCCCGGACAGGGCGAGACCCAGTACTTC
TRBV10-1	-	-	TRBJ1-1	13	CASSETTNTEAFF	TGCGCCAGCAGTGAAACAACGAACACTGAAGCTTTCTTT
TRBV19	-	TRBD2	TRBJ2-1	14	CASSRLAGGDGQFF	TGTGCCAGTAGCCGACTAGCGGGAGGGGATGGGCAGTTCTTC
TRBV19	-	-	TRBJ2-7	13	CASSLLESREQYF	TGTGCCAGTAGCCTCCTGGAATCGAGGGAGCAGTACTTC
TRBV30	-	-	TRBJ2-7	15	CAWTGDFSSSYEQYF	TGTGCCTGGACCGGGGACTTCTCGAGCTCCTACGAGCAGTACTTC
TRBV27	-	-	TRBJ2-7	15	CASSNKPQVSYEQYF	TGTGCCAGCAGCAATAAGCCTCAAGTTTCCTACGAGCAGTACTTC
TRBV18	few	-	TRBJ2-3	13	CASSPPHTDTQYF	TGTGCCAGCTCACCCCCCCACACAGATACGCAGTATTTT
TRBV7-2	-	-	TRBJ2-7	13	CASSLFDTYEQYF	TGTGCCAGCAGCTTATTCGACACCTACGAGCAGTACTTC
TRBV5-1	-	-	TRBJ1-4	16	CASSDENTDNNEKLFF	TGCGCCAGCAGCGATGAAAATACAGATAATAATGAAAAACTGTTTTTT
TRBV5-1	-	-	TRBJ2-7	17	CASSWVRWNLSSYEQYF	TGCGCCAGCAGCTGGGTGAGGTGGAATCTCAGCTCCTACGAGCAGTACTTC
TRBV2	once	TRBD1	TRBJ2-1	16	CASSDFGQESYNEQFF	TGTGCCAGCAGTGATTTCGGACAGGAGTCCTACAATGAGCAGTTCTTC
TRBV5-1	once	-	TRBJ1-1	13	CASSLDSGVRAFF	TGCGCCAGCAGCTTAGATTCCGGGGTCCGCGCTTTCTTT
TRBV10-3	-	TRBD2	TRBJ2-7	18	CAISDGVKTSGDPYEQYF	TGTGCCATCAGTGATGGGGTTAAGACTAGCGGGGACCCCTACGAGCAGTACTTC
TRBV5-1	-	-	TRBJ2-1	14	CASSERPGYNEQFF	TGCGCCAGCAGCGAACGGCCGGGTTACAATGAGCAGTTCTTC
TRBV6-5	-	-	TRBJ1-3	15	CASSPAAGAGNTIYF	TGTGCCAGCAGTCCCGCCGCGGGGGCTGGAAACACCATATATTTT
TRBV9	-	TRBD1	TRBJ1-4	15	CASSVKTGGYEKLFF	TGTGCCAGCAGCGTTAAGACAGGGGGTTATGAAAAACTGTTTTTT
TRBV5-1	-	-	TRBJ1-5	14	CASSSEEGGQPQHF	TGCGCCAGCAGCTCGGAGGAGGGAGGCCAGCCCCAGCATTTT
TRBV6-5	-	TRBD2	TRBJ2-1	14	CASSRTSGDNEQFF	TGTGCCAGCAGTCGGACTAGCGGCGACAATGAGCAGTTCTTC
TRBV5-6	-	-	TRBJ1-2	13	CASSYGKNYGYTF	TGTGCCAGCAGTTATGGCAAGAACTATGGCTACACCTTC
TRBV28	few	-	TRBJ1-3	12	CASSLLGNTIYF	TGTGCCAGCAGTTTACTAGGAAACACCATATATTTT